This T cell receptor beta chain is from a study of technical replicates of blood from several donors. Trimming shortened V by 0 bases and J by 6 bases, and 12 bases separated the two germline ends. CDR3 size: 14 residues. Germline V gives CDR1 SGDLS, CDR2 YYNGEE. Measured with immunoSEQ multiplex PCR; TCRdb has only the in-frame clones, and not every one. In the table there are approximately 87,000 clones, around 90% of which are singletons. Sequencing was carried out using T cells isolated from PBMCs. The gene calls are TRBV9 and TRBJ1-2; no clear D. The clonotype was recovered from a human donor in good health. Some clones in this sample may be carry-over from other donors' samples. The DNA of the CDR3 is TGTGCCAGCAGCGTAGTAGGAAGAAGCGATGGCTACACCTTC. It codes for CASSVVGRSDGYTF.